This T cell receptor beta chain is from a study of control samples from healthy donors and cancer patients (dated by TCRdb to 2020 to 2022). As to this clone: Its antigen is unknown. No clone much larger than this one lies a single base away; base qualities are absent.

CDR3 length: 16 amino acids, cysteine to phenylalanine. Only the CDR3 portion is preserved as DNA: 48 bases, with reading frame beginning at the first base. The protocol used for the library was the immunoSEQ multiplex PCR assay. TCRdb stores this immuneACCESS table with in-frame sequences only. Part of the clones is absent; in the studies checked, under half of the shortfall reflects unresolved V genes, and no reason is known for the rest. The sample profile shows approximately 100,000 clones; approximately 87% of them were found once. Roughly 2.1% of the sample rests with the top ten. The sample consisted of blood. This TCR came from a woman between 40 and 55 years old in good health. The chain employs TRBV21-1 and TRBJ1-6; whether TRBD1, the table's D call, matches the DNA was not checked. TRBV21-1 counts as a pseudogene. In nucleotides, the sequence is TGTGCCAGCAGCAAAGACCGGGACAGGGTTAATTCACCCCTCCACTTT. This yields the protein CASSKDRDRVNSPLHF.